A single sample gave rise to the 16 T cell receptor beta chains below, sequenced in a study of low-dose radiotherapy and immunotherapy resistance in tumors. TRAV and TRBV primers primed cDNA for both TCRalpha and TCRbeta. TCRs were amplified for roughly 20 PCR cycles with a constant-region primer and V-primer adapter. From the reads, TCRdb called clonotypes with MiXCR, one entry per CDR3 protein. This table holds 55,000 to 70,000 distinct CDR3 sequences, 20% to 25% found once. The sample's time point: before trial treatment. Sequencing was performed on PBMCs, taken before treatment. The receptors originated from a male donor with prostate cancer.

This clonotype has ten or more counts. This rearrangement joins TRBV3-1 to TRBJ2-5, with 9 bases that match TRBD2. V was clipped by 1 base and J by 2 bases; unmatched bases: 5. Germline V gene data show CDR1 as LGHDT and CDR2 as YNNKEL (reference sequence). This CDR3 has 16 amino acids. CDR3 sequence reads: CASSQVAAGGQETQYF. CDR3 in DNA: TGTGCCAGCAGCCAAGTTGCGGCGGGAGGGCAAGAGACCCAGTACTTC.

The V call is TRBV6-8, the J call TRBJ2-7; perhaps TRBD2 as D (6 bases). Germline V gives CDR1 MNHGY, CDR2 SAAAGT. The CDR3 sequence is 13 residues long. Trimming stripped 6 bases from V and 5 bases from J, with 14 bases between. The CDR3 here is CASREGGPHEQYF. The CDR3 DNA reads as TGTGCCAGCAGGGAGGGAGGCCCCCACGAGCAGTACTTC.

The table lists this clonotype with many counts. CDR3 residues: CASSISPVYEQYF. The CDR3 DNA follows: TGTGCCAGTAGTATATCTCCAGTCTACGAGCAGTACTTC. V and J are TRBV19 and TRBJ2-7; no firm D call. The CDR3 spans 13 residues. V shed 2 bases and J shed 3 bases, with 8 bases lying between them. In germline, CDR1 is LNHDA, CDR2 SQIVND (reference sequence).

This clonotype has a count of ten or more. The rearrangement joins TRBV7-9 to TRBJ1-4, with D perhaps matching TRBD1 (5 bases). Germline CDR1 SEHNR, CDR2 FQNEAQ (reference sequence). This CDR3 spans 11 amino acids. Trimming left V 3 bases short and J 11 bases short, with 7 bases between. Here the CDR3 reads CASSLGQKLFF. Written as DNA, the CDR3 is TGTGCCAGCAGCTTGGGGCAGAAACTGTTTTTT.

Remarks on this clonotype: A read error likely explains this, since a far larger clone differs by one base. The chain is built from TRBV5-8 and TRBJ2-1, with 11 nucleotides matching TRBD2. Germline CDR1 reads SGHTS; CDR2 reads YDEGEE. The J segment lost 8 bases and the V segment lost 1 base, leaving 2 bases of the junction unmatched. The CDR3 covers 14 residues. DNA for the CDR3: TGTGCCAGCAGCTTGCTACTAGCGGGAGATGAGCAGTTCTTC. It is translated as CASSLLLAGDEQFF.

The gene calls are TRBV5-4 and TRBJ2-5, with TRBD1 matching over 10 bases. Germline V CDR1 and CDR2: SGHNT, YYREEE (reference sequence). The V gene end was trimmed by 4 bases and the J gene end by 5 bases; junction bases not matched to a gene: 5. There are 14 residues in the CDR3. CDR3 loop: CASSRDRGAETQYF. The CDR3 coding sequence is TGTGCCAGCAGCCGGGACAGGGGTGCGGAGACCCAGTACTTC.

This clonotype was detected many times. The CDR3 bases are TGTGCCAGCAGCTTGGAGGGACTAGCGCGTGGCGGGGAGCTGTTTTTT. Protein sequence: CASSLEGLARGGELFF. This chain joins TRBV5-5 and TRBJ2-2, with 10 nucleotides matching TRBD2. The CDR3 spans 16 residues. Trimming cost V 0 bases and J 7 bases; bases outside gene matches: 6. From germline, CDR1 is SGHKS and CDR2 YYEKEE (reference sequence).

This clonotype has ten or more counts. The chain uses TRBV30 and TRBJ2-3; D may be TRBD1 (5 bases). The CDR3 contains 14 residues. Germline lookup yields CDR1 GTSNPN and CDR2 SVGIG (reference sequence). V lost 5 bases to trimming and J lost 0 bases, with 12 bases between them. The CDR3 coding sequence is TGTGCCTGGGGGGCCGCCGTTAGCACAGATACGCAGTATTTT. This sequence encodes CAWGAAVSTDTQYF. The full variable domain, in which reference TRBV30 and TRBJ2-3 provide the parts outside the CDR3, is SQTIHQWPATLVQPVGSPLSLECTVEGTSNPNLYWYRQAAGRGLQLLFYSVGIGQISSEVPQNLSASRPQDRQFILSSKKLLLSDSGFYLCAWGAAVSTDTQYFGPGTRLTVL.

At least ten counts were recorded for this clonotype. The rearrangement links TRBV7-2 to TRBJ1-1; perhaps TRBD1 as D (5 bases). Germline values: CDR1 SGHTA, CDR2 FQGNSA. V gave up 5 bases and J gave up 0 bases, with 13 bases separating them. This CDR3 is 15 amino acids long. In nucleotides, the CDR3 is TGTGCCAGCAGCATTAACAGGCTAATGAACACTGAAGCTTTCTTT. Its translation is CASSINRLMNTEAFF.

The V call is TRBV20-1, the J call TRBJ1-5, with 9 bases matching TRBD1. This CDR3 has 18 residues. CDR1 DFQATT and CDR2 SNEGSKA come from the germline V gene (reference sequence). CDR3 sequence: CSLCLGTGPVRSNQPQHF. The CDR3 bases are TGCAGCCTGTGCCTTGGGACAGGGCCTGTTAGAAGCAATCAGCCCCAGCATTTT.

At least ten counts were recorded for this clonotype. This chain uses TRBV18 with TRBJ2-5; either TRBD1 or TRBD2 may supply D (5 bases each). This CDR3 spans 13 amino acids. Germline CDR1 and CDR2: KGHSH and LQKENI. Trimming left V 6 bases short and J 7 bases short, with 15 bases between. In DNA form, the CDR3 reads TGTGCCAGCTCCGGACTGGGACCAGGGACCCAGTACTTC. Protein product: CASSGLGPGTQYF.

The table lists this clonotype with many counts. In DNA, the CDR3 is TGTGCCTGGAGTATCCGGGGACAGTTAAGCAATCAGCCCCAGCATTTT. Translating gives CAWSIRGQLSNQPQHF. This sequence joins TRBV30 and TRBJ1-5; 7 bases line up with TRBD1. Germline V gene sequence: CDR1 GTSNPN, CDR2 SVGIG (reference sequence). The CDR3 spans 16 residues. V dropped 2 bases and J dropped 1; count of bases not matched to a gene: 8.

This clonotype was picked up many times. The V call is TRBV5-4, the J call TRBJ2-7, with 7 bases matching TRBD2. CDR1 SGHNT and CDR2 YYREEE come from the germline V gene (reference sequence). With V trimmed by 0 bases and J by 6 bases, 9 bases remained unmatched. The CDR3 totals 15 residues. The CDR3 DNA sequence: TGTGCCAGCAGCTTGGAACTAGCGAGCAGCCCCGAGCAGTACTTC. This gives the protein CASSLELASSPEQYF.

The V and J genes are TRBV5-1 and TRBJ1-1; D is ambiguous. CDR1 SGHRS and CDR2 YFSETQ come from the germline V gene. This CDR3 has 13 residues. Trimming pared 4 bases from V and 0 bases from J, leaving 7 bases between. CDR3 sequence (DNA): TGCGCCAGCAGCGTCGGGATGAACACTGAAGCTTTCTTT. Its translation: CASSVGMNTEAFF.

This clonotype was counted at least ten times. The chain carries TRBV6-1 and TRBJ2-1; D call uncertain. Germline V gene data show CDR1 as MNHNS and CDR2 as SASEGT. V was cut by 5 bases and J by 9 bases, with 14 bases left in between. The CDR3 runs 13 residues. In DNA, the CDR3 is TGTGCCAGCAGTTACCTGCTGCCCAGTGAGCAGTTCTTC. It encodes CASSYLLPSEQFF.

This clonotype occurred many times. The chain joins TRBV5-1 to TRBJ1-5; possible D gene TRBD1, 5 bases. Germline V gives CDR1 SGHRS, CDR2 YFSETQ. The germline V and J ends were trimmed by 0 bases and 3 bases, with 10 bases remaining between them. This CDR3 has 15 amino acids. Here the CDR3 reads CASSLDGGNNQPQHF. CDR3 nucleotides: TGCGCCAGCAGCTTGGATGGGGGGAACAATCAGCCCCAGCATTTT.